These T cell receptor beta chains were read from a single sample in a study of blood T cell repertoires in COVID-19. The assay was immunoSEQ multiplex PCR, and TCRdb's table has in-frame clones only and misses some. Here the sample spans some 240,000 clones, roughly 88% being singletons. Sequences were obtained from peripheral blood. All receptors come from a woman in her forties who had recovered from COVID-19. Each CDR3 is given with its conserved first and last residue. A D gene is named only where the DNA matches it firmly. Clone sizes are given selectively: once, few, many, or a class where the clone is expanded.

abundance | d_gene | j_gene | v_gene | CDR3nt | CDR3aa
- | TRBD1 | TRBJ2-1 | TRBV6-2/TRBV6-3 | TGTGCCAGCAGTGGTTCAGGGGGCGAGTACAATGAGCAGTTCTTC | CASSGSGGEYNEQFF
few | - | TRBJ2-7 | TRBV21-1 | TGTGCCAGCAGCACGTACGGGACTTTCGGCTACGAGCAGTACTTC | CASSTYGTFGYEQYF
- | - | TRBJ2-7 | TRBV19 | TGTGCCAGTAGTAAAGGGGCAGGACCCTACGAGCAGTACTTC | CASSKGAGPYEQYF
- | TRBD1 | TRBJ2-3 | TRBV4-1 | TGCGCCAGCAGCCAAGACACAGGGGTTGGCACAGATACGCAGTATTTT | CASSQDTGVGTDTQYF
- | TRBD2 | TRBJ2-1 | TRBV11-2 | TGTGCCAGCAGCTCCCCGGGACTAGCGGGAGACCTTACCTACAATGAGCAGTTCTTC | CASSSPGLAGDLTYNEQFF
- | TRBD1 | TRBJ2-6 | TRBV7-9 | TGTGCCAGCAGCTTAGGACAGGGACGCTCTGGGGCCAACGTCCTGACTTTC | CASSLGQGRSGANVLTF
few | - | TRBJ2-6 | TRBV6-5 | TGTGCCGCGGCCCGGGTAGGTGGGGCCAACGTCCTGACTTTC | CAAARVGGANVLTF
- | TRBD2 | TRBJ2-2 | TRBV2 | TGTGCCAGCAGTGTGGTAGCGGGGAGCTTCGGGGAGCTGTTTTTT | CASSVVAGSFGELFF
- | - | TRBJ1-3 | TRBV6-5 | TGTGCCAGCAGTAGCGTTGTCTCTGGAAACACCATATATTTT | CASSSVVSGNTIYF
- | - | TRBJ2-7 | TRBV10-2 | TGCGCCAGCAGTGAGGGCAGCGCCTACGAGCAGTACTTC | CASSEGSAYEQYF
- | TRBD2 | TRBJ2-3 | TRBV9 | TGTGCCAGCAGCGCGGGGGGAGGGGCAGCAGATACGCAGTATTTT | CASSAGGGAADTQYF
- | TRBD1 | TRBJ1-1 | TRBV3-1/TRBV3-2 | TGTGCCAGCAGCCAAGCGACCGGGACAGGGGAAGATGAAGCTTTCTTT | CASSQATGTGEDEAFF
- | TRBD1 | TRBJ1-2 | TRBV19 | TGTGCCAGTAGCCTCGGCGGGACAGGGAGGAGTGGCTACACCTTC | CASSLGGTGRSGYTF
- | - | TRBJ1-6 | TRBV6-6 | TGTGCCAGCAGACGGACAGATTCACCCCTCCACTTT | CASRRTDSPLHF
- | - | TRBJ2-2 | TRBV30 | TGTGCCTGGACGAAACAGGGTGGGGTCGGGGAGCTGTTTTTT | CAWTKQGGVGELFF
- | TRBD2 | TRBJ2-1 | TRBV5-1 | TGCGCCAGCAGCGTGGGCCCTAGCGGGGGGGCCTACAATGAGCAGTTCTTC | CASSVGPSGGAYNEQFF
- | TRBD1 | TRBJ1-2 | TRBV29-1 | TGCAGCGTTGGTTTGGGACAGGGACATGGCTACACCTTC | CSVGLGQGHGYTF
- | TRBD1 | TRBJ1-1 | TRBV9 | TGTGCCAGCAGCGTAGATACTGAGGGGGCCATGAACACTGAAGCTTTCTTT | CASSVDTEGAMNTEAFF
- | - | TRBJ2-3 | TRBV7-9 | TGTGCCAGCAGCTTTAATAGCCCTCGCTATTCAGATACGCAGTATTTT | CASSFNSPRYSDTQYF
- | TRBD2 | TRBJ2-5 | TRBV11-2 | TGTGCCAGCAGCCCGACTAGCGGGGCACAAGAGACCCAGTACTTC | CASSPTSGAQETQYF
- | - | TRBJ2-1 | TRBV11-3 | TGTGCCAGCAGCTTAGACGGGAACCTTCTCAACTACAATGAGCAGTTCTTC | CASSLDGNLLNYNEQFF
- | TRBD1 | TRBJ1-4 | TRBV2 | TGTGCCAGCAGTGATCAACAGGGGACTGGAGAAAAACTGTTTTTT | CASSDQQGTGEKLFF
- | - | TRBJ2-5 | TRBV5-1 | TGCGCCAGCAGCCCTGGGACTCAAGAGACCCAGTACTTC | CASSPGTQETQYF
- | - | TRBJ1-5 | TRBV18 | TGTGCCAGCTCACCCCCCACGGGAGGGAGCAATCAGCCCCAGCATTTT | CASSPPTGGSNQPQHF
- | TRBD2 | TRBJ2-1 | TRBV19 | TGTGCCACCCAGCTCGGGACTAGTTTATTTGGTGAGCAGTTCTTC | CATQLGTSLFGEQFF
few | TRBD1 | TRBJ1-1 | TRBV15 | TGTGCCACCAGCAGAGAACAGGGGGCGCGAGCTTTCTTT | CATSREQGARAFF
- | TRBD1 | TRBJ1-2 | TRBV3-1/TRBV3-2 | TGTGCCAGCAGCCGATCTGAGTGGGGACAGTTCCCTTATGGCTACACCTTC | CASSRSEWGQFPYGYTF
few | - | TRBJ2-6 | TRBV4-3 | TGCGCCAGCAGCCAAGACCCCTGGGAGTCTGGGGCCAACGTCCTGACTTTC | CASSQDPWESGANVLTF
- | - | TRBJ2-5 | TRBV3-1/TRBV3-2 | TGTGCCAGCAGCCAAATGGACAGACAAGAGACCCAGTACTTC | CASSQMDRQETQYF
- | - | TRBJ2-7 | TRBV7-9 | TGTGCCAGCAGCCCCGGGACATCCTTTGAGCAGTACTTC | CASSPGTSFEQYF
- | - | TRBJ2-7 | TRBV13 | TGTGCCAGCAGCTTAGGCCGGGTTACTAGCTCCTACGAGCAGTACTTC | CASSLGRVTSSYEQYF
- | TRBD1 | TRBJ1-2 | TRBV2 | TGTGCCAGCAGTAATACAGGGGGCTCTGGCTACACCTTC | CASSNTGGSGYTF
- | - | TRBJ1-2 | TRBV7-9 | TGTGCCAGCAGCTTAGCCGGTTTCTATGGCTACACCTTC | CASSLAGFYGYTF
- | - | TRBJ1-1 | TRBV12-3/TRBV12-4 | TGTGCCAGCAGTTTTATATCAGGGTCTGAAGCTTTCTTT | CASSFISGSEAFF
- | TRBD2 | TRBJ2-3 | TRBV30 | TGTGCCTGGAGCGAAGGACTAGTAGGTTCCACAGATACGCAGTATTTT | CAWSEGLVGSTDTQYF
few | TRBD1 | TRBJ2-7 | TRBV4-3 | TGCGCCAGCAGCATCGGGACAGGGGGAGACTACGAGCAGTACTTC | CASSIGTGGDYEQYF
- | - | TRBJ1-3 | TRBV6-5 | TGTGCCAGCAGTACAACAGGTGGTGGAAACACCATATATTTT | CASSTTGGGNTIYF
- | TRBD1 | TRBJ1-2 | TRBV18 | TGTGCCAGCTCTCCGGACAGGGCCCTCAACTATGGCTACACCTTC | CASSPDRALNYGYTF
- | - | TRBJ2-7 | TRBV10-2 | TGCGCCAGCAGTGTTGGACTCTCCTACGAGCAGTACTTC | CASSVGLSYEQYF
- | TRBD1 | TRBJ1-6 | TRBV15 | TGTGCCACCAGCAGAGAGGCGGGACAGGGGGACAATTCACCCCTCCACTTT | CATSREAGQGDNSPLHF
- | TRBD1 | TRBJ2-7 | TRBV13 | TGTGCCAGCAGCTCCCGGGACAGGACCTACGAGCAGTACTTC | CASSSRDRTYEQYF
- | TRBD2 | TRBJ2-2 | TRBV7-2 | TGTGCCAGCAGGCTGACTAGCGGTGGAACCGGGGAGCTGTTTTTT | CASRLTSGGTGELFF
once | - | TRBJ1-4 | TRBV12-3/TRBV12-4 | TGTGCCAGCAGCGGAGCAACTAATGAAAAACTGTTTTTT | CASSGATNEKLFF
- | - | TRBJ2-7 | TRBV12-3/TRBV12-4 | TGTGCCAGCAGAGCAAGGTCTAGGTACGAGCAGTACTTC | CASRARSRYEQYF
- | - | TRBJ1-2 | TRBV4-2 | TGTGCCAGCAGCCAAGCTAACGCGGCTAACTATGGCTACACCTTC | CASSQANAANYGYTF
- | - | TRBJ2-6 | TRBV28 | TGTGCCAGCAGTTTAAGCACAGTTCCTTCTGGGGCCAACGTCCTGACTTTC | CASSLSTVPSGANVLTF